These T cell receptor beta chains were read from a single sample in a study of cytomegalovirus exposure and HLA in healthy donors. The assay was immunoSEQ multiplex PCR, and TCRdb's table has in-frame clones only and misses some. Among about 190,000 clones listed, about 90% were seen once. Sequences were obtained from PBMCs. Receptors were obtained from a man aged 25-45 years in good health and CMV-seronegative. Each CDR3 is given with its conserved first and last residue. D genes are given only for firm matches. Some rows have no size entry. The others give once, few or many, or a class for an expanded clone.

v_gene	j_gene	abundance	d_gene	len	CDR3aa	CDR3nt
TRBV5-4	TRBJ2-3	.	TRBD2	16	CASSLDSGSSTDTQYF	TGTGCCAGCAGCTTGGATAGCGGGTCTAGCACAGATACGCAGTATTTT
TRBV6-5	TRBJ1-1	.	.	13	CASSIGQNTEAFF	TGTGCCAGCAGTATCGGACAGAACACTGAAGCTTTCTTT
TRBV6-1	TRBJ1-2	.	.	13	CASIDRKDRGYTF	TGTGCCAGCATTGACAGGAAGGATCGTGGCTACACCTTC
TRBV4-2	TRBJ2-1	.	.	16	CASSQDQWGAYNEQFF	TGTGCCAGCAGCCAAGATCAGTGGGGCGCCTACAATGAGCAGTTCTTC
TRBV7-9	TRBJ1-2	.	.	12	CASSLVSGSYTF	TGTGCCAGCAGCTTAGTTTCAGGGAGCTACACCTTC
TRBV19	TRBJ2-7	.	TRBD1	13	CASSDRGRYEQYF	TGTGCCAGTAGTGACAGGGGGCGGTACGAGCAGTACTTC
TRBV9	TRBJ1-4	.	.	14	CASSVEGHGEKLFF	TGTGCCAGCAGCGTAGAGGGACACGGTGAAAAACTGTTTTTT
TRBV18	TRBJ2-5	.	TRBD2	16	CASSPIAGSTQETQYF	TGTGCCAGCTCGCCTATAGCGGGATCCACCCAAGAGACCCAGTACTTC
TRBV2	TRBJ2-2	.	TRBD1	16	CASRTRTGGISGELFF	TGTGCCAGCAGAACCCGGACAGGGGGAATTTCCGGGGAGCTGTTTTTT
TRBV6-6	TRBJ1-1	.	.	14	CASSRRWEGTEAFF	TGTGCCAGCAGTCGCCGGTGGGAGGGCACTGAAGCTTTCTTT
TRBV21-1	TRBJ2-7	.	.	13	CASPVSGAYEQYF	TGTGCCAGCCCTGTCTCGGGGGCCTACGAGCAGTACTTC
TRBV30	TRBJ1-6	.	.	11	CAWSVCSPLHF	TGTGCCTGGAGTGTCTGTTCACCCCTCCACTTT
TRBV5-1	TRBJ2-7	few	TRBD2	15	CASSAGGTHPYEQYF	TGCGCCAGCAGCGCGGGGGGGACTCATCCCTACGAGCAGTACTTC
TRBV5-1	TRBJ2-1	.	TRBD2	15	CASSLTGGSYNEQFF	TGCGCCAGCAGCTTGACGGGGGGGTCCTACAATGAGCAGTTCTTC
TRBV18	TRBJ2-3	.	.	12	CASSPVSDTQYF	TGTGCCAGCTCTCCGGTATCAGATACGCAGTATTTT
TRBV28	TRBJ2-3	.	TRBD2	15	CASRPGGTGTDTQYF	TGTGCCAGCAGGCCCGGGGGGACTGGCACAGATACGCAGTATTTT
TRBV27	TRBJ2-3	.	.	14	CASSPLASTDTQYF	TGTGCCAGCAGTCCCCTGGCTAGCACAGATACGCAGTATTTT
TRBV7-2	TRBJ2-7	.	TRBD2	15	CASSSQVSGYYEQYF	TGTGCCAGCAGTTCCCAGGTTAGCGGGTACTACGAGCAGTACTTC
TRBV18	TRBJ1-5	.	TRBD1	16	CASSPTGSPLVQPQHF	TGTGCCAGCTCACCGACAGGGTCTCCCTTAGTTCAGCCCCAGCATTTT
TRBV7-2	TRBJ1-5	once	.	14	CASRPTGPGQPQHF	TGTGCCAGCAGACCTACAGGGCCCGGTCAGCCCCAGCATTTT
TRBV5-6	TRBJ1-2	.	TRBD1	13	CASSRDRVGGYTF	TGTGCCAGCAGCAGGGACAGGGTCGGCGGCTACACCTTC
TRBV5-6	TRBJ1-2	.	.	17	CASSLRTGEVANYGYTF	TGTGCCAGCAGCTTGAGAACGGGGGAGGTGGCTAACTATGGCTACACCTTC
TRBV9	TRBJ2-1	few	TRBD1	14	CASSVSTGGDEQFF	TGTGCCAGCAGCGTTTCTACAGGGGGCGATGAGCAGTTCTTC
TRBV10-1	TRBJ2-1	.	TRBD1	18	CASSVRRGRPLWYNEQFF	TGCGCCAGCAGTGTCAGAAGGGGGCGGCCCTTGTGGTACAATGAGCAGTTCTTC
TRBV28	TRBJ1-5	.	.	13	CASSFQGNQPQHF	TGTGCCAGCAGTTTCCAGGGCAATCAGCCCCAGCATTTT
TRBV7-2	TRBJ2-7	.	.	15	CASSLGSSPTYEQYF	TGTGCCAGCAGCTTAGGATCCAGTCCGACCTACGAGCAGTACTTC
TRBV5-1	TRBJ2-7	.	.	14	CATSPRGRDYEQYF	TGCGCCACCTCGCCGCGGGGACGCGACTACGAGCAGTACTTC
TRBV7-9	TRBJ2-7	.	.	12	CASSPLAHEQYF	TGTGCCAGCAGCCCACTAGCTCACGAGCAGTACTTC
TRBV29-1	TRBJ2-1	.	TRBD1	12	CSVKDREFEQFF	TGCAGCGTGAAAGACAGGGAGTTTGAGCAGTTCTTC
TRBV28	TRBJ2-1	.	TRBD2	19	CASSPLRRGTSGSSNEQFF	TGTGCCAGCAGTCCCCTCCGGAGGGGGACTAGCGGGAGTTCCAATGAGCAGTTCTTC
TRBV28	TRBJ2-3	once	TRBD2	14	CASNLAGGTDTQYF	TGTGCCAGCAACCTAGCGGGGGGCACAGATACGCAGTATTTT
TRBV15	TRBJ2-5	.	.	13	CATCSLHQETQYF	TGTGCCACCTGTTCCCTTCACCAAGAGACCCAGTACTTC
TRBV13	TRBJ2-3	.	TRBD2	21	CASSLGLGLAGGPKKTDTQYF	TGTGCCAGCAGCTTAGGCCTAGGCCTAGCGGGAGGGCCTAAAAAAACAGATACGCAGTATTTT
TRBV4-1	TRBJ1-4	once	.	17	CASSPRGADSLNKKLFF	TGCGCCAGCAGCCCCAGGGGTGCGGACAGCTTAAATAAAAAACTGTTTTTT